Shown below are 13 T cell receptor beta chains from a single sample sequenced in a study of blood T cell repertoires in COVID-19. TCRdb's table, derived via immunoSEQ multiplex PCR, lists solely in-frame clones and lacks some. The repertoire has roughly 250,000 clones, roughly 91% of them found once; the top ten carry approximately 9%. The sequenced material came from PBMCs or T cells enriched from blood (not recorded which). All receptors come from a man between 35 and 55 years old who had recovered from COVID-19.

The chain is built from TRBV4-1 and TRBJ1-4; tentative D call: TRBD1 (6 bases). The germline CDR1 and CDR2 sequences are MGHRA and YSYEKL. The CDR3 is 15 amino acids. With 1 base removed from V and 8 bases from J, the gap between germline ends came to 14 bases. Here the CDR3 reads CASSQVDRGTEKLFF. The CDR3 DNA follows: TGCGCCAGCAGCCAAGTGGACAGAGGAACAGAAAAACTGTTTTTT.

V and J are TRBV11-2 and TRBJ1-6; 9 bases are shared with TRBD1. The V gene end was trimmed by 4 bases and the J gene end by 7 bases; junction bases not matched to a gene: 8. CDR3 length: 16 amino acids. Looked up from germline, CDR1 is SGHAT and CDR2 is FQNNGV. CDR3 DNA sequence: TGTGCCAGCAGCTCCATACCGGGACAGGGAAATTCACCCCTCCACTTT. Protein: CASSSIPGQGNSPLHF.

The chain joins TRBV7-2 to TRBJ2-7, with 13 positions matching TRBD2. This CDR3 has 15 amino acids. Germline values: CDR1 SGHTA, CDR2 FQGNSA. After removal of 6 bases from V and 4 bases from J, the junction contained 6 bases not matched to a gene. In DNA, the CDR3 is TGTGCCAGCAGAGGACTAGCGGGAGCCCCTTACGAGCAGTACTTC. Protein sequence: CASRGLAGAPYEQYF.

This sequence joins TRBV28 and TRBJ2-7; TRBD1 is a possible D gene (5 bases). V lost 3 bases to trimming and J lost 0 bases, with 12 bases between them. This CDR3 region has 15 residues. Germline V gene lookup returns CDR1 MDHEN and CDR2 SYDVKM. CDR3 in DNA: TGTGCCAGCAGTTTTCAGGGCCGGAGCTCCTACGAGCAGTACTTC. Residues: CASSFQGRSSYEQYF.

CDR3 DNA sequence: TGTGCCAGCAGCGTAGCATCCATGAGCTCTGGAAACACCATATATTTT. The encoded protein is CASSVASMSSGNTIYF. This chain joins TRBV9 and TRBJ1-3; no reliable D call. Germline V CDR1 and CDR2: SGDLS, YYNGEE. Trimming stripped 0 bases from V and 0 bases from J, with 10 bases between. CDR3 length: 16 residues.

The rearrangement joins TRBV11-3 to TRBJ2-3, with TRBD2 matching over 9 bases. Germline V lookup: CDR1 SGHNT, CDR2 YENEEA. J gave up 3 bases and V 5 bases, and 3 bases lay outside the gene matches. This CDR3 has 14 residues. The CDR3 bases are TGTGCCAGCAGCAACGCGGGGGGGACAGATACGCAGTATTTT. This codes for CASSNAGGTDTQYF. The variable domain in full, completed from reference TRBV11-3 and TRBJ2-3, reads EAGVVQSPRYKIIEKKQPVAFWCNPISGHNTLYWYLQNLGQGPELLIRYENEEAVDDSQLPKDRFSAERLKGVDSTLKIQPAELGDSAVYLCASSNAGGTDTQYFGPGTRLTVL.

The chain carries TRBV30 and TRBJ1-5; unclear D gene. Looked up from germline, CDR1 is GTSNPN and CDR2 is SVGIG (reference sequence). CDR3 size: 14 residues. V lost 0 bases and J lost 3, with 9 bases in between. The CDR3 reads CAWSVGVTNQPQHF. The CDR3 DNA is TGTGCCTGGAGTGTGGGAGTTACCAATCAGCCCCAGCATTTT.

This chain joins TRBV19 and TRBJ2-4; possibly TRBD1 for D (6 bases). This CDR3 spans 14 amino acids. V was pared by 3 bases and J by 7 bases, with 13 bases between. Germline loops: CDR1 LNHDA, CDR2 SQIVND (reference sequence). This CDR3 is CASSIPERGNIQYF. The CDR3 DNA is TGTGCCAGTAGTATCCCCGAAAGGGGGAACATTCAGTACTTC.

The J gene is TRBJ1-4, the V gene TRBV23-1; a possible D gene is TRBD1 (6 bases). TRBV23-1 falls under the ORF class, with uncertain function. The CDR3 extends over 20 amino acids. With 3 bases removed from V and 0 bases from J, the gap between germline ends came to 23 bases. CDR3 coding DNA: TGCGCCAGCAGTCATGGAGCCGGTACAGGGACCCCTGCAACTAATGAAAAACTGTTTTTT. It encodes CASSHGAGTGTPATNEKLFF.

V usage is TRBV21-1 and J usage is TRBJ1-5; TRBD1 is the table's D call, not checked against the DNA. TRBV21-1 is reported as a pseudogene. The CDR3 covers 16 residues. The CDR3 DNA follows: TGTGCCAGCACCCCCTGGCAGGGGAGATGGAATCAGCCCCAGCATTTT. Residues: CASTPWQGRWNQPQHF.

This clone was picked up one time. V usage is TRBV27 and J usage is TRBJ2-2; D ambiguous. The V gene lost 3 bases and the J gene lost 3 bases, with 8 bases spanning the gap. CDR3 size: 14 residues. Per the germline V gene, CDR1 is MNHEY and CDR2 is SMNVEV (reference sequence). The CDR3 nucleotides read TGTGCCAGCAGTTTGTCTTCAGACACCGGGGAGCTGTTTTTT. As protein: CASSLSSDTGELFF.

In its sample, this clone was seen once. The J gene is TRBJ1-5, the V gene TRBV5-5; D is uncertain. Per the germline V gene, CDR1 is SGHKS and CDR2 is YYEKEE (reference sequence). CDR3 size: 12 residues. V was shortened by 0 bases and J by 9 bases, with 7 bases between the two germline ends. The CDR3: CASSLERGPQHF. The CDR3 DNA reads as TGTGCCAGCAGCTTGGAACGGGGGCCCCAGCATTTT. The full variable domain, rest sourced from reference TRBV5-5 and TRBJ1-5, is DAGVTQSPTHLIKTRGQQVTLRCSPISGHKSVSWYQQVLGQGPQFIFQYYEKEERGRGNFPDRFSARQFPNYSSELNVNALLLGDSALYLCASSLERGPQHFGDGTRLSIL.

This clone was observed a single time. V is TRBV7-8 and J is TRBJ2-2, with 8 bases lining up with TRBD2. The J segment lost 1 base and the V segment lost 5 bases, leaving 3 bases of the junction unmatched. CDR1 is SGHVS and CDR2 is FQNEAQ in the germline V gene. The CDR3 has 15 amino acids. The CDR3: CASSRSGGNTGELFF. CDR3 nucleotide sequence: TGTGCCAGCAGCCGCAGCGGGGGGAACACCGGGGAGCTGTTTTTT.